Listed below are T cell receptor beta chains from one sample, sequenced in a study of cytomegalovirus exposure and HLA in healthy donors. The data were produced by immunoSEQ multiplex PCR, yet TCRdb's version contains in-frame clones alone and is incomplete. The sample has 130,000 to 150,000 clones, around 79% seen once. The sequencing input was PBMCs. The receptors were gathered from a woman between 35 and 50 years old in good health and CMV-seropositive. Each CDR3 is given with its conserved first and last residue. The D gene is left open where the match is weak. Size values are once, few and many counts, or a class for expanded clones, and some rows have none.

>few|TRBJ2-7|-|TRBV11-2
TGTGCCAGCAGCTTAGCAGGGGCTCCGTTGAACGAGCAGTACTTC
CASSLAGAPLNEQYF
>few|TRBJ2-2|TRBD2|TRBV4-2
TGTGCCAGCAGCCAAGCGGGACTAGGGACCGGGGAGCTGTTTTTT
CASSQAGLGTGELFF
>-|TRBJ1-1|-|TRBV27
TGTGCCAGCAGTCCGTCACAGTTGGTGGGTGGCACTGAAGCTTTCTTT
CASSPSQLVGGTEAFF
>few|TRBJ2-3|TRBD2|TRBV30
TGTGCCTGGAGTCAGCGGGGGGGAGATACGCAGTATTTT
CAWSQRGGDTQYF
>-|TRBJ2-2|TRBD1|TRBV7-2
TGTGCCAGCAGCTTATCTTGGGACAGGGCGGACACCGGGGAGCTGTTTTTT
CASSLSWDRADTGELFF
>-|TRBJ2-7|TRBD2|TRBV4-1
TGCGCCAGCAGCCAATTTGTACTAGCGGGGGCCCTCTCCTACGAGCAGTACTTC
CASSQFVLAGALSYEQYF
>-|TRBJ1-6|-|TRBV11-2
TGTGCCAGCAGCTTAGGTCCAGGGGAGAATTCACCCCTCCACTTT
CASSLGPGENSPLHF
>-|TRBJ1-1|TRBD1|TRBV11-2
TGTGCCAGCAGCTCTCACTCGTCCCGGGACAGGGGCGGGCCCAATGAAGCTTTCTTT
CASSSHSSRDRGGPNEAFF
>-|TRBJ2-7|-|TRBV11-2
TGTGCCAGCAGCCCTTTCCCGGGGAGAGAGCAGTACTTC
CASSPFPGREQYF
>-|TRBJ2-3|-|TRBV10-1
TGCGCCAGCAGTGAGGGACTAACCCCGAGCACAGATACGCAGTATTTT
CASSEGLTPSTDTQYF
>once|TRBJ1-2|TRBD1|TRBV4-2
TGTGCCAGCAGCCGGATAGACAGGGGGGACCCGCGAAACCATGGCTACACCTTC
CASSRIDRGDPRNHGYTF
>-|TRBJ2-2|TRBD1|TRBV19
TGTGCCAGTAGTGACAGGGGGCCCGGGGAGCTGTTTTTT
CASSDRGPGELFF
>-|TRBJ2-3|-|TRBV9
TGTGCCAGCAGCCCTACACCTCAGGGCACAGATACGCAGTATTTT
CASSPTPQGTDTQYF
>-|TRBJ1-1|-|TRBV2
TGTGCCAGCAGTGATCAGGGGAACACTGAAGCTTTCTTT
CASSDQGNTEAFF
>-|TRBJ2-3|TRBD1|TRBV18
TGTGCCAGCTCAGCAACAGGGGAGCGCACAGATACGCAGTATTTT
CASSATGERTDTQYF
>-|TRBJ2-2|TRBD1|TRBV5-1
TGCGCCAGCAGCTTGGGGGACAGGGTTCCCGGGGAGCTGTTTTTT
CASSLGDRVPGELFF
>-|TRBJ2-1|TRBD2|TRBV10-2
TGCGCCAGCAGTGATGGGGCGAGCGGGGGGGTTTATGAGCAGTTCTTC
CASSDGASGGVYEQFF
>-|TRBJ1-2|-|TRBV18
TGTGCCAGCTCACCACCTTCGGGAGGCTACACCTTC
CASSPPSGGYTF
>-|TRBJ1-1|-|TRBV28
TGTGCCAGCAGTTTTATCGGGAACACTGAAGCTTTCTTT
CASSFIGNTEAFF
>few|TRBJ2-3|-|TRBV7-9
TGTGCCAGCAGCTGGGGGCCCGCAGGGCGCGCAGATACGCAGTATTTT
CASSWGPAGRADTQYF
>-|TRBJ2-7|-|TRBV7-7
TGTGCCAGCAGCTTAGAAGAGGGAACCGAGCAGTACTTC
CASSLEEGTEQYF
>-|TRBJ2-1|-|TRBV4-1
TGCGCCGGCAGCCATCTGCCCTTGGCTGAGCAGTTCTTC
CAGSHLPLAEQFF
>-|TRBJ2-7|TRBD1|TRBV6-5
TGTGCCAGCGGACAGGGGGGCTACGAGCAGTACTTC
CASGQGGYEQYF
>-|TRBJ1-6|-|TRBV19
TGTGCCAGTAGTATAGTACGGAGACTTAATTCACCCCTCCACTTT
CASSIVRRLNSPLHF
>-|TRBJ2-3|TRBD2|TRBV9
TGTGCCAGCAGCGCGGGACTAGCGGGGTCAGATACGCAGTATTTT
CASSAGLAGSDTQYF
>once|TRBJ1-3|TRBD1|TRBV19
TGTGCCAGCCTTCACCCCGGGCAGGGGGCTTCTGGAAACACCATATATTTT
CASLHPGQGASGNTIYF
>few|TRBJ2-3|-|TRBV2
TGTGCCAGCAGTGAGTCAGGGGTAATGTTAGATACGCAGTATTTT
CASSESGVMLDTQYF
>-|TRBJ1-6|TRBD1|TRBV19
TGTGCCAGTAGTATTCAGGGGGTCCAGGATTCACCCCTCCACTTT
CASSIQGVQDSPLHF
>-|TRBJ1-2|-|TRBV18
TGTGCCAGCTCACCACTGGACAGCCCCTATGGCTACACCTTC
CASSPLDSPYGYTF
>-|TRBJ2-3|TRBD1|TRBV10-3
TGTGCCATCAGTGACAGGGGGCGGAGAGATACGCAGTATTTT
CAISDRGRRDTQYF
>-|TRBJ1-3|-|TRBV7-9
TGTTCCAGCGGTCAGGGTCCTACCTCTGGAAACACCATATATTTT
CSSGQGPTSGNTIYF
>few|TRBJ1-1|-|TRBV19
TGTGCCAGTAGTCACCAGGGGCGACAAGACACTGAAGCTTTCTTT
CASSHQGRQDTEAFF
>-|TRBJ2-3|-|TRBV6-5
TGTGCCAGCAGTTACCCATCAATCGGTACGCAGTATTTT
CASSYPSIGTQYF
>-|TRBJ2-2|-|TRBV4-1
TGCGCCAGCAGCCAACTGCCGGGGACCGGGGAGCTGTTTTTT
CASSQLPGTGELFF
>-|TRBJ1-1|-|TRBV7-6
TGTGCCAGCAGCACCCTGACAGGAAGAGCTGAAGCTTTCTTT
CASSTLTGRAEAFF
>once|TRBJ1-2|TRBD1|TRBV11-2
TGTGCCAGCAGCTTAGGGGACAGGGTAGGCTACACCTTC
CASSLGDRVGYTF
>-|TRBJ2-7|TRBD2|TRBV18
TGTGCCAGCTCACCCCAGGGAGGGGTGAGCGAGCAGTACTTC
CASSPQGGVSEQYF
>-|TRBJ1-2|TRBD1|TRBV19
TGTGCCAGTAGTATGAACAGGGGGCAGGGCTACACCTTC
CASSMNRGQGYTF
>-|TRBJ2-1|TRBD2|TRBV6-6
TGTGCCAGCAGTTCGGGACTAGTCATAAACAATGAGCAGTTCTTC
CASSSGLVINNEQFF
>-|TRBJ1-6|TRBD1|TRBV4-2
TGTGCCAGCAGCCAAGACCACAGGGACAGGGTCTCACCCCTCCACTTT
CASSQDHRDRVSPLHF
>-|TRBJ1-3|TRBD1|TRBV19
TGTGCCAGTAGTCCCTATACCGGGACAGGAGCCTCTGGAAACACCATATATTTT
CASSPYTGTGASGNTIYF
>-|TRBJ2-5|-|TRBV7-3
TGTGCCAGCAGCTTATCAACAAAAGAGACCCAGTACTTC
CASSLSTKETQYF
>-|TRBJ1-2|TRBD1|TRBV28
TGTGCCAGCAGTTCTCCCGGGACAGGTTATGGCTACACCTTC
CASSSPGTGYGYTF
>-|TRBJ1-6|-|TRBV2
TGTGCCAGCAGTGTGGATTTGGGGGGGCCGGGCTCACCCCTCCACTTT
CASSVDLGGPGSPLHF
>-|TRBJ2-5|-|TRBV5-4
TGTGCCAGTGGCGAAGGCGTCCTGCGGGAGACCCAGTACTTC
CASGEGVLRETQYF
>-|TRBJ2-6|TRBD1|TRBV5-1
TGCGCCAGCAGCTGGCAGGGGGCTGGGGCCAACGTCCTGACTTTC
CASSWQGAGANVLTF
>-|TRBJ2-5|-|TRBV12-2
TGTGCAAGTCGCTTGTGCGGGGGAAGAGAGACCCAGTACTTC
CASRLCGGRETQYF
>few|TRBJ2-1|TRBD2|TRBV5-4
TGTGCCAGCAGCTTTCTAGCGGGGGGAACCTACAATGAGCAGTTCTTC
CASSFLAGGTYNEQFF
>-|TRBJ1-4|TRBD1|TRBV5-1
TGCGCCAGCAGCCTCGGGACAGGGGGCTTTAATGAAAAACTGTTTTTT
CASSLGTGGFNEKLFF
>-|TRBJ2-2|TRBD2|TRBV19
TGTGCCACCCGAGGACTAGCGGACACCGGGGAGCTGTTTTTT
CATRGLADTGELFF
>-|TRBJ1-6|-|TRBV7-3
TGTGCCAGCAGCTTAGATGGGCAACTAGTCAATTCACCCCTCCACTTT
CASSLDGQLVNSPLHF
>-|TRBJ1-2|TRBD1|TRBV7-9
TGTGCCAGCAGCTTAGGGGACAGGGTCGGTGGCTACACCTTC
CASSLGDRVGGYTF
>-|TRBJ2-7|TRBD1|TRBV27
TGTGCCAGCAGTTTAATACAGGGGGCTAACTACGAGCAGTACTTC
CASSLIQGANYEQYF
>once|TRBJ1-1|-|TRBV14
TGTGCCAGCAGCCAATCTGTGAACACTGAAGCTTTCTTT
CASSQSVNTEAFF
>-|TRBJ2-5|TRBD2|TRBV29-1
TGCAGCGTGACGGGACTAGCGGGGGGGCTTGAGACCCAGTACTTC
CSVTGLAGGLETQYF
>-|TRBJ2-7|TRBD2|TRBV7-2
TGTGCCAGCAGCCTCATAGCGGGGGTGACCTACGGGCAGTACTTC
CASSLIAGVTYGQYF
>-|TRBJ1-1|-|TRBV7-9
TGTGCCAGCAGCATGGGACACCCGAACACTGAAGCTTTCTTT
CASSMGHPNTEAFF
>-|TRBJ1-2|TRBD1|TRBV5-4
TGTGCCAGCAGCCTGCCAAGACAGGGAAAGGGCTACACCTTC
CASSLPRQGKGYTF